Below, 27 T cell receptor beta chains from the same sample are listed, as sequenced in a study of T cell responses to AZD1222 COVID-19 vaccine. The assay was immunoSEQ multiplex PCR, and TCRdb's table has in-frame clones only and misses some. In the table there are around 72,000 clones, 87% of which are singletons. The sample consisted of peripheral blood, taken on day 0 of AZD1222 vaccination. The receptor source for this set is an adult in good health.

J is TRBJ2-2 and V is TRBV10-2, with a tentative D call TRBD1 (6 bases). V lost 7 bases to trimming and J lost 4 bases, with 13 bases between them. CDR1 and CDR2 from the germline V gene are WSHSY and SAAADI. The CDR3 consists of 14 residues. As DNA, the CDR3 is TGCGCCAGCATAGTGGGGGCCGGCACCGGGGAGCTGTTTTTT. Amino acids: CASIVGAGTGELFF.

V usage is TRBV13 and J usage is TRBJ2-2; possibly TRBD1 for D (6 bases). CDR3 length: 16 amino acids. Germline CDR1 PRHDT, CDR2 FYEKMQ (reference sequence). V was cut by 2 bases and J by 1 base, with 11 bases left in between. The CDR3 DNA is TGTGCCAGCAGCTTAAAGGGGGTCGGGAACACCGGGGAGCTGTTTTTT. Translation gives CASSLKGVGNTGELFF.

V is TRBV7-2 and J is TRBJ2-5; D may be TRBD1 or TRBD2 (5 bases each). The CDR3 is 15 residues long. Germline V gives CDR1 SGHTA, CDR2 FQGNSA. V dropped 4 bases and J dropped 5 bases, with 17 bases sitting between them. The CDR3 DNA is TGTGCCAGCAGCTCCCCGGGACCCGGGCGCGAGACCCAGTACTTC. Its translation: CASSSPGPGRETQYF.

V and J are TRBV29-1 and TRBJ2-7, with 10 bases fitting TRBD1. Germline trimming cut 7 bases from V and 3 bases from J; bases unmatched to any gene: 12. The CDR3 covers 15 residues. Germline-derived CDR1 and CDR2 are SQVTM and ANQGSEA. Written as DNA, the CDR3 is TGCAGCGCTACCCAGGGACAGGGGAGAGGCTACGAGCAGTACTTC. It yields the protein CSATQGQGRGYEQYF.

The chain recombines TRBV30 with TRBJ1-6, with TRBD1 as a possible D gene (5 bases). CDR1 is GTSNPN and CDR2 is SVGIG in the germline V gene (reference sequence). V was shortened by 5 bases and J by 7 bases, with 12 bases between the two germline ends. The CDR3 loop spans 13 amino acids. The CDR3 DNA follows: TGTGCCTGGGGACCGGGGGTAAATTCACCCCTCCACTTT. It encodes CAWGPGVNSPLHF.

As DNA, the CDR3 is TGTGCCAGTAGTATTGGGCGAGAGACCCAGTACTTC. Translation gives CASSIGRETQYF. This chain connects TRBV19 to TRBJ2-5; D gene uncertain. With 3 bases removed from V and 4 bases from J, the gap between germline ends came to 6 bases. This CDR3 is built from 12 residues. Looked up from germline, CDR1 is LNHDA and CDR2 is SQIVND (reference sequence).

The chain has TRBV7-9 and TRBJ1-1; no firm D call. Germline V lookup: CDR1 SEHNR, CDR2 FQNEAQ (reference sequence). The CDR3 extends over 14 amino acids. With 5 bases removed from V and 1 base from J, the gap between germline ends came to 11 bases. CDR3 sequence: CASSTYSTNTEAFF. Written as DNA, the CDR3 is TGTGCCAGCAGCACCTATTCGACGAACACTGAAGCTTTCTTT.

This chain joins TRBV18 and TRBJ1-5, with 8 nucleotides matching TRBD1. The CDR3 consists of 15 residues. Trimming cost V 2 bases and J 1 base; bases outside gene matches: 1. In germline, CDR1 is KGHSH, CDR2 LQKENI. This chain's CDR3 is CASSPDRGSNQPQHF. The CDR3 DNA is TGTGCCAGCTCACCAGACAGGGGAAGCAATCAGCCCCAGCATTTT.

The rearrangement links TRBV3-1 (or the pseudogene TRBV3-2) to TRBJ2-1; D is perhaps TRBD2 (6 bases). The V and J ends lost 1 base and 5 bases respectively, with 9 bases between them. In germline, CDR1 is LGHDT, CDR2 YNNKEL (reference sequence). CDR3 length: 14 amino acids. The CDR3 loop is CASSQGRTNNEQFF. The CDR3 DNA reads TGTGCCAGCAGCCAAGGACGGACTAACAATGAGCAGTTCTTC.

V usage is TRBV19 and J usage is TRBJ2-2; 7 bases match TRBD1. V gave up 10 bases and J gave up 4 bases; unmatched junction bases: 3. This CDR3 is 12 amino acids long. The germline gives CDR1 LNHDA, CDR2 SQIVND (reference sequence). CDR3 protein: CATDRATGELFF. The CDR3 coding sequence is TGTGCCACCGACAGGGCCACCGGGGAGCTGTTTTTT.

The chain combines TRBV4-2 with TRBJ1-2, with 7 bases aligning to TRBD1. V was clipped by 4 bases and J by 2 bases; unmatched bases: 4. Germline V gene lookup returns CDR1 LGHNA and CDR2 YNFKEQ. The CDR3 extends over 14 amino acids. The CDR3 is CASSPGTANYGYTF. For the CDR3, the DNA is TGTGCCAGCAGCCCCGGGACAGCCAACTATGGCTACACCTTC.

V is TRBV6-5 and J is TRBJ1-2; D is undetermined. Per germline, CDR1 MNHEY and CDR2 SVGAGI. CDR3 size: 15 residues. The germline V and J ends were trimmed by 4 bases and 2 bases, with 14 bases remaining between them. The CDR3 region is CASSLVEGRNYGYTF. The DNA of the CDR3 is TGTGCCAGCAGTTTGGTCGAGGGTCGGAACTATGGCTACACCTTC.

This chain uses TRBV7-9 with TRBJ1-5; no definite D call. The CDR3 runs 12 residues. In germline, CDR1 is SEHNR, CDR2 FQNEAQ (reference sequence). The V end was cut by 5 bases, the J end by 11 bases, with 13 bases between. The CDR3: CASSLDSGSQHF. The CDR3 bases are TGTGCCAGCAGCCTTGACTCGGGGTCCCAGCATTTT.

In this sample, this clone is medium-sized. This chain joins TRBV19 and TRBJ1-2; D unclear. The CDR3 totals 14 residues. The germline CDR1 and CDR2 sequences are LNHDA and SQIVND (reference sequence). Trimming cost V 3 bases and J 4 bases, with 12 bases left between them. The CDR3 nucleotides read TGTGCCAGTAGTATGGAGTTTGGAGCCTATGGCTACACCTTC. It specifies CASSMEFGAYGYTF.

This chain uses TRBV5-1 with TRBJ2-5; weak D call: TRBD1 (6 bases). The germline V gene encodes CDR1 SGHRS and CDR2 YFSETQ. The CDR3 covers 15 residues. Trimming pared 4 bases from V and 5 bases from J, leaving 18 bases between. The CDR3 DNA reads TGCGCCAGCAGCAGGGGTATACAGGGCGGGGAGACCCAGTACTTC. This encodes CASSRGIQGGETQYF.

The V and J genes are TRBV6-5 and TRBJ2-1; tentative D call: TRBD2 (5 bases). CDR1 is MNHEY, CDR2 SVGAGI, per germline. CDR3 length equals 14 residues. The V end lost 6 bases, the J end lost 2 bases, and 11 bases lay between the germline ends. The CDR3 DNA reads as TGTGCCAGCAGGGACTCGAGGACCTACAATGAGCAGTTCTTC. Protein product: CASRDSRTYNEQFF.

The chain couples TRBV2 to TRBJ2-2, with D uncertain. Trimming stripped 8 bases from V and 4 bases from J, with 17 bases between. CDR1 and CDR2 from the germline V gene are SNHLY and FYNNEI. The CDR3 length is 15 residues. The CDR3 DNA reads TGTGCCAGCGTAGGTTCCCTTCGAGGCACCGGGGAGCTGTTTTTT. Translated, it gives CASVGSLRGTGELFF.

The chain has TRBV27 and TRBJ2-3; D gene uncertain. The CDR3 is 15 residues long. Trimming left V 6 bases short and J 0 bases short, with 13 bases between. Germline V lookup: CDR1 MNHEY, CDR2 SMNVEV (reference sequence). The CDR3 sequence: CASSLALGSTDTQYF. The DNA of the CDR3 is TGTGCCAGCAGCCTTGCCCTAGGGAGCACAGATACGCAGTATTTT.

The V gene is TRBV29-1, the J gene TRBJ2-5; D unclear. The germline V gene has CDR1 SQVTM and CDR2 ANQGSEA. This CDR3 has 14 residues. The germline V and J ends were trimmed by 3 bases and 6 bases, with 17 bases remaining between them. The CDR3 DNA is TGCAGCGTTGAGGAACAGCTGCTCATGAAGACCCAGTACTTC. Amino acids: CSVEEQLLMKTQYF.

The chain joins TRBV4-3 to TRBJ2-7; TRBD2 aligns across 12 bases. Germline-derived CDR1 and CDR2 are LGHNA and YSLEER. The CDR3 runs to 18 residues. Trimming cost V 2 bases and J 2 bases; bases outside gene matches: 10. CDR3 sequence reads: CASSQTRLAGGRPYEQYF. The CDR3 DNA is TGCGCCAGCAGCCAAACGAGGCTAGCGGGGGGGAGACCCTACGAGCAGTACTTC.

By sample share, this clone is medium-sized (0.01 to 0.1%). Distinct nucleotide sequences in the sample also encode this CDR3. The chain is built from TRBV6-2 or TRBV6-3 and TRBJ2-7, with 8 bases aligning to TRBD1. Per germline, CDR1 MNHEY and CDR2 SVGEGT. After removal of 0 bases from V and 4 bases from J, the junction contained 5 bases not matched to a gene. The CDR3 is made up of 15 amino acids. The CDR3 here is CASSYSVDRAYEQYF. CDR3 DNA: TGTGCCAGCAGTTACTCGGTGGACAGGGCGTACGAGCAGTACTTC.

This chain joins TRBV15 and TRBJ1-6, with a tentative D call TRBD1 (5 bases). The CDR3 totals 14 residues. The germline V gene has CDR1 LNHNV and CDR2 YYDKDF (reference sequence). V shed 0 bases and J shed 10 bases, with 10 bases lying between them. The CDR3 region is CATSRDGRDSPLHF. The CDR3 DNA follows: TGTGCCACCAGCAGAGATGGCAGGGACTCACCCCTCCACTTT.

This chain links TRBV12-3 or TRBV12-4 with TRBJ1-5; D is unresolved. The CDR3 is 13 amino acids. V gave up 5 bases and J gave up 0 bases, with 5 bases separating them. For the CDR3, the DNA is TGTGCCAGCAGTGAGTATAGCAATCAGCCCCAGCATTTT. This gives the protein CASSEYSNQPQHF.

The V and J genes are TRBV28 and TRBJ1-4; TRBD1 agrees at 8 bases. J lost 0 bases, V lost 5 bases, and 8 bases had no gene match. The germline V gene has CDR1 MDHEN and CDR2 SYDVKM. The CDR3 totals 17 residues. The CDR3 DNA follows: TGTGCCAGCAGTAAACCGGGACAGGATGCAACTAATGAAAAACTGTTTTTT. Translating gives CASSKPGQDATNEKLFF.

This sequence joins TRBV28 and TRBJ1-6, with a weak D call TRBD1 (5 bases). This CDR3 is 16 amino acids long. Germline V gene lookup returns CDR1 MDHEN and CDR2 SYDVKM. The germline V and J ends were trimmed by 2 bases and 10 bases, with 18 bases remaining between them. The CDR3 reads CASSLGAGGVGSPLHF. Written as DNA, the CDR3 is TGTGCCAGCAGTTTAGGGGCGGGAGGGGTTGGATCACCCCTCCACTTT. Full variable domain (outside the CDR3, taken from reference TRBV28 and TRBJ1-6): DVKVTQSSRYLVKRTGEKVFLECVQDMDHENMFWYRQDPGLGLRLIYFSYDVKMKEKGDIPEGYSVSREKKERFSLILESASTNQTSMYLCASSLGAGGVGSPLHFGNGTRLTVT.

This clone was recorded a few times. The CDR3 DNA follows: TGCAGCGTGACTGAGCTGTTGGAGGAAGAGGGCTACACCTTC. Translated: CSVTELLEEEGYTF. The chain combines TRBV29-1 with TRBJ1-2; D is undetermined. From germline, CDR1 is SQVTM and CDR2 ANQGSEA. Deletions cut 6 bases from V and 8 bases from J, with 22 bases between. The CDR3 is 14 residues long.

The chain employs TRBV28 and TRBJ1-1, with TRBD1 matching over 7 bases. Trimming took 5 bases from V and 12 from J; bases not matched to a gene: 6. CDR1 and CDR2 (germline): MDHEN, SYDVKM. This CDR3 has 11 residues. The CDR3 nucleotides are TGTGCCAGCAGTCTTGGACAGGTTTCTTTCTTT. Translated, it gives CASSLGQVSFF.